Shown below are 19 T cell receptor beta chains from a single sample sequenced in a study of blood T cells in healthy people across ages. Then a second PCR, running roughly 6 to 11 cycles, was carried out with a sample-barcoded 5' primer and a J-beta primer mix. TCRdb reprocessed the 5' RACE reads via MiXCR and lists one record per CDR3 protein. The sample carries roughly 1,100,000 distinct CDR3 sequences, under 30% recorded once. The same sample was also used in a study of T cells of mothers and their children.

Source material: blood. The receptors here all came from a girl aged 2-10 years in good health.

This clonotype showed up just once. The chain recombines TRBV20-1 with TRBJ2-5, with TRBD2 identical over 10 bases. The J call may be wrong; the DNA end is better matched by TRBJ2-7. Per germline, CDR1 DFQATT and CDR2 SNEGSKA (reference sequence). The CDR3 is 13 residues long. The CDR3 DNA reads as TGCAGTGCTAGACTAGCGGGAGTCGGCGAGCAGTACGTC. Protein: CSARLAGVGEQYV.

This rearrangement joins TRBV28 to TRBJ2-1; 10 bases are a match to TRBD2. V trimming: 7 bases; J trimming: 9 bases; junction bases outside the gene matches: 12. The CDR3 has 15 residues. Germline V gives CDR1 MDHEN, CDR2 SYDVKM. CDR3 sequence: CASTLAGGVGSEQFF. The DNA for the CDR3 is TGTGCCAGCACCTTAGCGGGAGGTGTAGGAAGTGAGCAGTTCTTC.

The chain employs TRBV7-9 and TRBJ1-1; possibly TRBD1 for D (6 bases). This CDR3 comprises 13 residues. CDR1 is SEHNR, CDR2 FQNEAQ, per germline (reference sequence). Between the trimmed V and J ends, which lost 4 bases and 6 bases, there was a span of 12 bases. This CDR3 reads CASSSFRGSEAFF. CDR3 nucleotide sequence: TGTGCCAGCAGCTCCTTCAGGGGATCTGAAGCTTTCTTT.

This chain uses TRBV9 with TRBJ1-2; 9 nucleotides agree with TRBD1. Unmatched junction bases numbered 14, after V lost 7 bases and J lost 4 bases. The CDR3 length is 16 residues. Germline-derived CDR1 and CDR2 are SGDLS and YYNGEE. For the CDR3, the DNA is TGTGCCAGCGGCCACTTCCCGGGACAGGGAGTCTATGGCTACACCTTC. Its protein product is CASGHFPGQGVYGYTF.

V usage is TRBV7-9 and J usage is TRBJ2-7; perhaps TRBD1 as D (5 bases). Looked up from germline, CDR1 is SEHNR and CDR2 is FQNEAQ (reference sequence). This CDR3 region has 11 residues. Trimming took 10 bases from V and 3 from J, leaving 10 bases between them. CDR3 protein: CAIGAVYEQYF. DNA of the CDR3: TGTGCCATTGGGGCTGTCTACGAGCAGTACTTC.

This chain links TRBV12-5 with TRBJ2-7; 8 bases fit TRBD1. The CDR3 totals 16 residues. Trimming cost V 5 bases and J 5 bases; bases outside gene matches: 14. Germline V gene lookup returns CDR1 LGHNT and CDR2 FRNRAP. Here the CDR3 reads CASGANPGTGPDEQYF. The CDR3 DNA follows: TGTGCTAGTGGTGCTAACCCCGGGACAGGCCCTGACGAGCAGTACTTC.

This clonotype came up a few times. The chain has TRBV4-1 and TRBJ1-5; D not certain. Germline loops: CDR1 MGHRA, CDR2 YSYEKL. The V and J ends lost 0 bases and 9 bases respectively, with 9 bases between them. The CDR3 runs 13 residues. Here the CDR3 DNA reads TGCGCCAGCAGCCAAGATCCACCCGGGCCCCAGCATTTT. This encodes CASSQDPPGPQHF.

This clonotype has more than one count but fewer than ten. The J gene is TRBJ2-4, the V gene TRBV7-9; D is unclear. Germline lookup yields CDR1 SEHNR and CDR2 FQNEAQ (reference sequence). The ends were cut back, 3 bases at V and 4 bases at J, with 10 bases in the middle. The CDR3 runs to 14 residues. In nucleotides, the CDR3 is TGTGCCAGCAGCTTGGAAAAACAAAAAAACATTCAGTACTTC. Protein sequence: CASSLEKQKNIQYF.

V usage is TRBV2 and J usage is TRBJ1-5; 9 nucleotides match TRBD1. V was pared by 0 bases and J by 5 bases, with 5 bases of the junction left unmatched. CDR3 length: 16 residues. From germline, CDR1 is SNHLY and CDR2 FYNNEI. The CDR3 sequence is CASSEAGTGMYQPQHF. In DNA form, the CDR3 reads TGTGCCAGCAGTGAAGCGGGGACAGGGATGTATCAGCCCCAGCATTTT.

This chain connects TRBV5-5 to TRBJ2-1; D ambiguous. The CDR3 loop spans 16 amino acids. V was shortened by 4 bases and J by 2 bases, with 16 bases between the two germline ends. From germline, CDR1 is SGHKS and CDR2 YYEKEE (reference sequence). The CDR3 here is CASSLLERSPYNEQFF. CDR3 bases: TGTGCCAGCAGCCTCTTAGAGAGATCCCCCTACAATGAGCAGTTCTTC.

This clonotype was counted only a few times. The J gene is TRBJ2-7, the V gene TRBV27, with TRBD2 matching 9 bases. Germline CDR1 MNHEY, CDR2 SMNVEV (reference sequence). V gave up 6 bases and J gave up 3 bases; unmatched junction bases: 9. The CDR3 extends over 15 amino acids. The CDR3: CASSSTSGNFYEQYF. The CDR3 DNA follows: TGTGCCAGCAGCTCGACTAGCGGAAACTTCTACGAGCAGTACTTC.

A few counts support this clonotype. The CDR3 loop reads CASSSLLTVDSPLHF. The CDR3 DNA reads as TGTGCCAGCAGCTCCCTCCTGACGGTGGATTCACCCCTCCACTTT. The chain is built from TRBV7-9 and TRBJ1-6; D gene ambiguous. The CDR3 has 15 residues. Trimming took off 4 bases at V and 8 bases at J, with 15 bases between the two ends. Germline CDR1 reads SEHNR; CDR2 reads FQNEAQ (reference sequence).

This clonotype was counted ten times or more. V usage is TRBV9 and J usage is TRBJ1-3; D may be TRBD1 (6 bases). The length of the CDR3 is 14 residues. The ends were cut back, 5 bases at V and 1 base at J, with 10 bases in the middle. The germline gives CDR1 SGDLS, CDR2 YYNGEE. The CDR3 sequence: CASSYTGSGNTIYF. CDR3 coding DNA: TGTGCCAGCAGTTATACAGGGTCTGGAAACACCATATATTTT.

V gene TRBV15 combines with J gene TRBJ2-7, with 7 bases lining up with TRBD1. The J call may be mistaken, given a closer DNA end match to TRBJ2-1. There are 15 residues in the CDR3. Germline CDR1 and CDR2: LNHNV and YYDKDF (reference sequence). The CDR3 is CATSTRTGSLNEQFF. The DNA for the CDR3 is TGTGCCACCAGCACAAGGACAGGATCGTTGAATGAGCAGTTCTTC.

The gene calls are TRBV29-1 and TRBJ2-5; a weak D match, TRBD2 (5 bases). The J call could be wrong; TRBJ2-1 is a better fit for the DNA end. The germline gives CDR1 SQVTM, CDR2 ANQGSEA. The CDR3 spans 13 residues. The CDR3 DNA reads TGCAGCGTTGGGAGGACGGCATACAATGAGCAGTTCTTC. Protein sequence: CSVGRTAYNEQFF.

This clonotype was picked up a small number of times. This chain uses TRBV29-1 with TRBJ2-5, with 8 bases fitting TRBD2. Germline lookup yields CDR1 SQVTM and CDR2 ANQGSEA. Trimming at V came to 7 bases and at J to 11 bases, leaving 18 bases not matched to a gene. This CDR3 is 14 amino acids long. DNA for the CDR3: TGCAGCGAGAAACTAGCGGACACTACGGGGGAGCAGTACTTC. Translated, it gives CSEKLADTTGEQYF.

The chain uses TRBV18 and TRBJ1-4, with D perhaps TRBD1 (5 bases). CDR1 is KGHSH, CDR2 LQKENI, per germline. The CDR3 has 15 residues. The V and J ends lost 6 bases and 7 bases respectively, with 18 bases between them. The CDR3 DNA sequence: TGTGCCAGCTCCGATCACAGGCCGGGCGGTGAAAAACTGTTTTTT. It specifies CASSDHRPGGEKLFF.

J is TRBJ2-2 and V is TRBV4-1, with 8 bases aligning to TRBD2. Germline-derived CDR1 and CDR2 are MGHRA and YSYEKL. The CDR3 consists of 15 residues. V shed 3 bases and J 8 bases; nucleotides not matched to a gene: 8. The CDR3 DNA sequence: TGCGCCAGCAGCCACCTCAGCGGGAGCGGTGGGGAGCTGTTTTTT. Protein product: CASSHLSGSGGELFF.

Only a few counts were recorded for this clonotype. The CDR3, as DNA: TGTGCCAGCAGCTTCGGGACAGGGATGGATTCACCCCTCCACTTT. Translating gives CASSFGTGMDSPLHF. The chain employs TRBV7-2 and TRBJ1-6; TRBD1 agrees at 9 bases. Germline values: CDR1 SGHTA, CDR2 FQGNSA. J was trimmed by 8 bases and V by 3 bases; bases with no gene match: 5. There are 15 residues in the CDR3.